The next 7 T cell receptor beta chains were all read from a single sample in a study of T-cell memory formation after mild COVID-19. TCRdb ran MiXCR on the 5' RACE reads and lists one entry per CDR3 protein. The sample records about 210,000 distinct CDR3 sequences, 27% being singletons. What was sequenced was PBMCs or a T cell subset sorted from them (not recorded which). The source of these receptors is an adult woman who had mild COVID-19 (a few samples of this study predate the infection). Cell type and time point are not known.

The CDR3 sequence: CASSLEQGEAFF. CDR3 bases: TGTGCCAGCAGCTTGGAACAGGGTGAAGCTTTCTTT. The J gene is TRBJ1-1, the V gene TRBV5-4, with a tentative D call TRBD1 (6 bases). Trimming pared 0 bases from V and 7 bases from J, leaving 7 bases between. CDR1 is SGHNT and CDR2 is YYREEE in the germline V gene (reference sequence). The CDR3 length is 12 residues.

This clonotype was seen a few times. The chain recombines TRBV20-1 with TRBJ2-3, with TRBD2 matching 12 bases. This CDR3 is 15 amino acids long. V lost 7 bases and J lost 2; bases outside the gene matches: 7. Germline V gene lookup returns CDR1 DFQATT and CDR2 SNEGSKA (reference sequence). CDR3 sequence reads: CSVTLAGGYTDTQYF. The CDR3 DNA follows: TGCAGTGTGACACTAGCGGGAGGTTACACAGATACGCAGTATTTT.

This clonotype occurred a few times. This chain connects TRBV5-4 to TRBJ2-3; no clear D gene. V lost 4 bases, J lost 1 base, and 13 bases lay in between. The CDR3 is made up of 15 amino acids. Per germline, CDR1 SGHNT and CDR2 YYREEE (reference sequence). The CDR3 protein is CASSPGGSGTDTQYF. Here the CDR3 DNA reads TGTGCCAGCAGCCCCGGTGGGTCCGGCACAGATACGCAGTATTTT.

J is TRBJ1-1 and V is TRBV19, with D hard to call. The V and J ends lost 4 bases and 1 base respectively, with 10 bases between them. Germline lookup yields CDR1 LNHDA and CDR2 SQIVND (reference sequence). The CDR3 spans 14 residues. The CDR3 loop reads CASSTRAANTEAFF. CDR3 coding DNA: TGTGCCAGTAGTACTCGGGCCGCGAACACTGAAGCTTTCTTT.

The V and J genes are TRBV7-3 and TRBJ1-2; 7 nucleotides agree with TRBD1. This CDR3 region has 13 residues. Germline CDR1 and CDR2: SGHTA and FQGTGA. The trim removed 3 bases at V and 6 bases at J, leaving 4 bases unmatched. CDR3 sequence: CASSFRQGDGYTF. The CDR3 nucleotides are TGTGCCAGCAGCTTTCGACAGGGCGATGGCTACACCTTC.

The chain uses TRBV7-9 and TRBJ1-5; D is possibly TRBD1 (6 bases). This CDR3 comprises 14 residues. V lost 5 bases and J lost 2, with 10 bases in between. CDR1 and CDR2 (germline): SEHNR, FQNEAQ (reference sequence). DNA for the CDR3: TGTGCCAGCAGCAGAAACAGGGGCAATCAGCCCCAGCATTTT. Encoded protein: CASSRNRGNQPQHF.

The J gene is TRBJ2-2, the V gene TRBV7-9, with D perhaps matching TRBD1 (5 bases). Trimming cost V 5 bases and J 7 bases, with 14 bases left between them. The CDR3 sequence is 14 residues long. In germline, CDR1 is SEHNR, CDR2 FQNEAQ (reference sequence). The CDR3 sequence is CASSELQDGGELFF. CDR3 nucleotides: TGTGCCAGCAGCGAACTACAGGATGGCGGGGAGCTGTTTTTT.